Presented here are 19 T cell receptor beta chains from one specimen sequenced in a study of blood T cell repertoires in COVID-19. Profiled with immunoSEQ multiplex PCR; TCRdb holds only in-frame clones, not every one. The data hold about 68,000 clones, with 70% to 90% observed a single time. Sequenced: peripheral blood. Receptors were obtained from a man aged 25-45 years with acute or convalescent COVID-19.

CDR3 in DNA: TGTGCCATCAGCAAAGACAGGGCCTCCCGGTCCAATGAGCAGTTCTTC. It codes for CAISKDRASRSNEQFF. The genes are TRBV10-3 and TRBJ2-1, with 7 bases lining up with TRBD1. This CDR3 has 16 residues. CDR1 is ENHRY and CDR2 is SYGVKD in the germline V gene. V was clipped by 6 bases and J by 6 bases; unmatched bases: 14.

The V gene is TRBV6-5, the J gene TRBJ2-3; D perhaps matches TRBD2 (5 bases). V lost 5 bases and J lost 3, with 12 bases in between. The V gene's germline CDR1 is MNHEY and CDR2 SVGAGI. The CDR3 loop spans 14 amino acids. This CDR3 is CASSTPGRTDTQYF. DNA for the CDR3: TGTGCCAGCAGTACCCCGGGAAGAACAGATACGCAGTATTTT.

The CDR3 reads CASSYNSGGETQYF. The CDR3 DNA reads TGTGCCAGCAGCTACAACTCGGGAGGAGAGACCCAGTACTTC. The rearrangement uses TRBV7-2 and TRBJ2-5; TRBD2 aligns across 7 bases. J gave up 4 bases and V 4 bases, and 6 bases lay outside the gene matches. Germline-derived CDR1 and CDR2 are SGHTA and FQGNSA. The CDR3 runs 14 residues.

The genes are TRBV28 and TRBJ2-2, with 8 bases identical to TRBD2. Unmatched junction bases numbered 11, after V lost 6 bases and J lost 2 bases. CDR3 length equals 17 residues. The germline V gene has CDR1 MDHEN and CDR2 SYDVKM. The CDR3 sequence: CASSRPTSGDNTGELFF. The CDR3 DNA reads as TGTGCCAGCAGCCGCCCAACTAGCGGAGACAACACCGGGGAGCTGTTTTTT.

The V and J genes are TRBV7-2 and TRBJ2-1; D might be TRBD1 (5 bases). The CDR3 loop spans 12 amino acids. The germline gives CDR1 SGHTA, CDR2 FQGNSA. Trimming shortened V by 5 bases and J by 4 bases, and 6 bases separated the two germline ends. This CDR3 reads CASSHRYNEQFF. CDR3 nucleotide sequence: TGTGCCAGCAGCCACAGGTACAATGAGCAGTTCTTC.

This clone is labeled as medium-sized. The rearrangement uses TRBV2 and TRBJ2-7; 10 bases fit TRBD2. CDR1 and CDR2 from the germline V gene are SNHLY and FYNNEI. The CDR3 loop spans 14 amino acids. Unmatched junction bases numbered 1, after V lost 4 bases and J lost 1 base. The CDR3 is CASSGTSGSYEQYF. CDR3 coding DNA: TGTGCCAGCAGTGGGACTAGCGGTTCCTACGAGCAGTACTTC.

Only a few counts were recorded for this clone. The CDR3 reads CASSEGAGGLNEQFF. The CDR3 bases are TGTGCCAGCAGTGAGGGAGCAGGGGGCCTCAATGAGCAGTTCTTC. The chain recombines TRBV6-4 with TRBJ2-1, with TRBD1 matching 8 bases. V lost 3 bases and J lost 6; bases outside the gene matches: 7. Per the germline V gene, CDR1 is MRHNA and CDR2 is SNTAGT. This CDR3 has 15 amino acids.

For the CDR3, the DNA is TGTGCCAGCAGTGATGTGGGGGGTGGTGAAGCTTTCTTT. It yields the protein CASSDVGGGEAFF. The gene calls are TRBV6-4 and TRBJ1-1, with D tentatively TRBD1 (5 bases). The germline V gene has CDR1 MRHNA and CDR2 SNTAGT. V shed 3 bases and J shed 7 bases, with 12 bases lying between them. The CDR3 has 13 residues.

The rearrangement links TRBV12-3 or TRBV12-4 to TRBJ2-7, with D maybe TRBD2 (6 bases). There are 12 residues in the CDR3. V shed 3 bases and J shed 9 bases, with 12 bases lying between them. The CDR3 protein is CASSLVSGPQYF. The CDR3 region has the DNA TGTGCCAGCAGTTTGGTAAGCGGGCCGCAGTACTTC.

This clone was counted once. The rearrangement uses TRBV5-5 and TRBJ1-1; TRBD1 agrees at 8 bases. Germline V gene sequence: CDR1 SGHKS, CDR2 YYEKEE (reference sequence). This CDR3 has 15 residues. The V segment lost 5 bases and the J segment 5 bases; nucleotides outside the gene matches: 11. This CDR3 reads CASSSQTGEWTEAFF. The DNA for the CDR3 is TGTGCCAGCAGTTCTCAGACAGGGGAGTGGACTGAAGCTTTCTTT.

V is TRBV19 and J is TRBJ2-3; 7 nucleotides line up with TRBD2. V shed 9 bases and J 4 bases; nucleotides not matched to a gene: 7. Germline loops: CDR1 LNHDA, CDR2 SQIVND (reference sequence). The CDR3 has 13 residues. CDR3 coding DNA: TGTGCCAGCAGACCCCGGGGGGCAGATACGCAGTATTTT. It yields the protein CASRPRGADTQYF.

The chain carries TRBV28 and TRBJ2-1; 9 bases are shared with TRBD2. The CDR3 consists of 14 residues. The germline gives CDR1 MDHEN, CDR2 SYDVKM. Trimming took 10 bases from V and 6 from J; bases not matched to a gene: 10. The CDR3 coding sequence is TGTGCCACCCGGCCGGGACTAGCTTTCAATGAGCAGTTCTTC. Translating gives CATRPGLAFNEQFF.

The V call is TRBV28, the J call TRBJ2-7; weak D call: TRBD1 (5 bases). Germline-derived CDR1 and CDR2 are MDHEN and SYDVKM. This CDR3 contains 16 residues. Trimming took 3 bases from V and 1 from J, leaving 16 bases between them. The CDR3 spells CASSFSLAGLSYEQYF. CDR3 DNA: TGTGCCAGCAGTTTTAGTTTGGCAGGGCTATCCTACGAGCAGTACTTC.

The chain joins TRBV7-6 to TRBJ1-3; D call uncertain. CDR1 is SGHVS, CDR2 FNYEAQ, per germline. The V end lost 5 bases, the J end lost 0 bases, and 11 bases lay between the germline ends. There are 15 residues in the CDR3. The CDR3 DNA reads as TGTGCCAGCAGCCCCGGACGGGGCTCTGGAAACACCATATATTTT. Its protein product is CASSPGRGSGNTIYF. The whole variable domain, filled in from reference TRBV7-6 and TRBJ1-3, reads GAGVSQSPRYKVTKRGQDVALRCDPISGHVSLYWYRQALGQGPEFLTYFNYEAQQDKSGLPNDRFSAERPEGSISTLTIQRTEQRDSAMYRCASSPGRGSGNTIYFGEGSWLTVV.

V is TRBV6-2 or TRBV6-3 and J is TRBJ2-3, with TRBD2 matching 10 bases. Germline V lookup: CDR1 MNHEY, CDR2 SVGEGT. Trimming cost V 3 bases and J 5 bases; bases outside gene matches: 8. The CDR3 contains 16 residues. CDR3 nucleotides: TGTGCCAGCAGTTATCGGCCTAGCGGGAGTGGAGATACGCAGTATTTT. Translated, it gives CASSYRPSGSGDTQYF.

The V and J genes are TRBV19 and TRBJ2-5; 7 bases align to TRBD2. From germline, CDR1 is LNHDA and CDR2 SQIVND (reference sequence). The CDR3 runs to 16 residues. J gave up 2 bases and V 8 bases, and 14 bases lay outside the gene matches. The CDR3: CASGVWSGRTQETQYF. CDR3 nucleotide sequence: TGTGCCAGTGGGGTATGGTCCGGGAGGACTCAAGAGACCCAGTACTTC.

V gene TRBV18 combines with J gene TRBJ2-2, with D possibly being TRBD1 (6 bases). CDR1 is KGHSH and CDR2 is LQKENI in the germline V gene. V lost 5 bases, J lost 10 bases, and 20 bases lay in between. CDR3 length equals 15 residues. CDR3 bases: TGTGCCAGCTCAAGAGACAGGCTTGGACGAGAGGAGCTGTTTTTT. It codes for CASSRDRLGREELFF.

V and J are TRBV7-2 and TRBJ1-2; D perhaps matches TRBD1 (5 bases). Germline V gene sequence: CDR1 SGHTA, CDR2 FQGNSA. V gave up 7 bases and J gave up 0 bases, with 21 bases separating them. The CDR3 covers 17 residues. CDR3 nucleotides: TGTGCCAGCAACCATTTAGGAGGGGTGTGGTCTAACTATGGCTACACCTTC. This translates into CASNHLGGVWSNYGYTF. The whole variable domain, filled in from reference TRBV7-2 and TRBJ1-2, reads GAGVSQSPSNKVTEKGKDVELRCDPISGHTALYWYRQSLGQGLEFLIYFQGNSAPDKSGLPSDRFSAERTGGSVSTLTIQRTQQEDSAVYLCASNHLGGVWSNYGYTFGSGTRLTVV.

The J gene is TRBJ2-7, the V gene TRBV28; 11 positions match TRBD2. Trimming removed 6 bases from V and 3 bases from J; junction bases left unmatched: 4. CDR1 and CDR2 (germline): MDHEN, SYDVKM. The CDR3 is 14 residues long. CDR3 DNA: TGTGCCAGCAGCACGGGACTAGCGGACTACGAGCAGTACTTC. Translating it yields CASSTGLADYEQYF.